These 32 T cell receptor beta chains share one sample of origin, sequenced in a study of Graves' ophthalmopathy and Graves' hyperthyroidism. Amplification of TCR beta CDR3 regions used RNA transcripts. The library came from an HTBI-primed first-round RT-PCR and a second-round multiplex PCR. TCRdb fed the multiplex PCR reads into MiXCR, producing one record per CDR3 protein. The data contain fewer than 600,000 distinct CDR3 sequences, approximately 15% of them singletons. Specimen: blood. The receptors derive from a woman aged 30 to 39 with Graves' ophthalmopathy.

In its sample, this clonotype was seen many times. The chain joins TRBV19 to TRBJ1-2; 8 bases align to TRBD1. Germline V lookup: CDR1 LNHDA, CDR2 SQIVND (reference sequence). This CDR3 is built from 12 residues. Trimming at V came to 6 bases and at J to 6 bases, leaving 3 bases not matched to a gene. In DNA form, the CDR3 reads TGTGCCAGTAGGCCAGGGGGCCATGGCTACACCTTC. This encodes CASRPGGHGYTF.

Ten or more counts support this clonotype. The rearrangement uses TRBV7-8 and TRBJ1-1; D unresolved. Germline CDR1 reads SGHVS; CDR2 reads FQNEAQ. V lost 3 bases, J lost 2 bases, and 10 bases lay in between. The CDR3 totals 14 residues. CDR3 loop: CASSFSLSNTEAFF. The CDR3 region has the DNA TGTGCCAGCAGCTTTTCACTCAGTAACACTGAAGCTTTCTTT.

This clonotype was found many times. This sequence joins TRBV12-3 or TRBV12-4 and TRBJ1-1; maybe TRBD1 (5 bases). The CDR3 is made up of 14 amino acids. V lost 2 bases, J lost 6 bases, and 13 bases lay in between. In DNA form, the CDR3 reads TGTGCCAGCAGTTTAAGTTCTGGGGCGGCTGAAGCTTTCTTT. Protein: CASSLSSGAAEAFF.

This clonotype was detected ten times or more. DNA of the CDR3: TGCAGCGTTGAACTCGGAATGAACACTGAAGCTTTCTTT. The encoded protein is CSVELGMNTEAFF. The rearrangement uses TRBV29-1 and TRBJ1-1; D is uncertain. Per the germline V gene, CDR1 is SQVTM and CDR2 is ANQGSEA. V lost 2 bases to trimming and J lost 0 bases, with 7 bases between them. The CDR3 covers 13 residues.

CDR3 region: CAIRGGTGYTF. Here the CDR3 DNA reads TGTGCCATCAGGGGTGGAACTGGCTACACCTTC. The chain has TRBV25-1 and TRBJ1-2; weak D call: TRBD1 (6 bases). V lost 10 bases and J 7 bases, leaving 13 bases between the germline ends. The CDR3 contains 11 residues. Germline loops: CDR1 MGHDK, CDR2 SYGVNS.

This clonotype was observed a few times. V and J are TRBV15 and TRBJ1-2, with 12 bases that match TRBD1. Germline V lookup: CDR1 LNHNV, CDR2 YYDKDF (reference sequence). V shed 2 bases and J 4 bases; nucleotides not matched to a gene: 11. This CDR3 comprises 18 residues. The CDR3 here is CATSRRGGQGAGGYGYTF. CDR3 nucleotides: TGTGCCACCAGCAGACGGGGGGGACAGGGGGCCGGTGGCTATGGCTACACCTTC.

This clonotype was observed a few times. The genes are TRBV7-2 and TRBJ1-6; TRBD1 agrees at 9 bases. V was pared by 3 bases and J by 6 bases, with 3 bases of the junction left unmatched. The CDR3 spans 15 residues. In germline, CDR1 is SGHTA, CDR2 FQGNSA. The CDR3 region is CASSFPGQGNSPLHF. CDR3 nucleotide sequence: TGTGCCAGCAGCTTCCCGGGACAGGGTAATTCACCCCTCCACTTT.

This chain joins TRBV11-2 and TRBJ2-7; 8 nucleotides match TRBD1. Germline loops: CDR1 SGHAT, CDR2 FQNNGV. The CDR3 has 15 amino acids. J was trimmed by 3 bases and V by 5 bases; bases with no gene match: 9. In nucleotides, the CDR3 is TGTGCCAGCAGCCCAGCCGGGACAGGATTCTACGAGCAGTACTTC. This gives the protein CASSPAGTGFYEQYF.

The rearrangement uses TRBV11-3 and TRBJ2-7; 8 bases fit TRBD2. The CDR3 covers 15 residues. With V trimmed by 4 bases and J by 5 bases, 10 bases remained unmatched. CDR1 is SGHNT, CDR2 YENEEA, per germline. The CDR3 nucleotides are TGTGCCAGCAGCTCCACGGGGGGGCCAAACCACGAGCAGTACTTC. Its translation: CASSSTGGPNHEQYF.

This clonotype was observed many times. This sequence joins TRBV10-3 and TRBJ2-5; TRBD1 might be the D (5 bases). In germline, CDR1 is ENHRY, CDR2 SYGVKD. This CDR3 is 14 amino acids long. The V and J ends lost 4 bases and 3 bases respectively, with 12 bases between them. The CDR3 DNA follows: TGTGCCATCAGTGCGGTGACAGTAGAAGAGACCCAGTACTTC. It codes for CAISAVTVEETQYF.

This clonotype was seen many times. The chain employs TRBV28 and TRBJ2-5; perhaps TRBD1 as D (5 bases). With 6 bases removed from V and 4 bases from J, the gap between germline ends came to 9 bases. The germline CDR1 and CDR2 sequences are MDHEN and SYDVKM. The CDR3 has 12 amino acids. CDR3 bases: TGTGCCAGCAGACCAGGGTTAGAGACCCAGTACTTC. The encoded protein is CASRPGLETQYF.

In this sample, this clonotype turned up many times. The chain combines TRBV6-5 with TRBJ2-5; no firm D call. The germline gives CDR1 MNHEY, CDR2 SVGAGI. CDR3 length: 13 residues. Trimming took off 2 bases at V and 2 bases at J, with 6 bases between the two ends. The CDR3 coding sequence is TGTGCCAGCAGTTACAGATATCAAGAGACCCAGTACTTC. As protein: CASSYRYQETQYF.

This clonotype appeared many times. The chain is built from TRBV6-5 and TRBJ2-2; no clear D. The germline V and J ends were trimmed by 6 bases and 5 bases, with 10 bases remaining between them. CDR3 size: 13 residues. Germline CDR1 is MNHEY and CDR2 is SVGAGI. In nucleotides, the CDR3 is TGTGCCAGCAGGACTCTGAAAACCGGGGAGCTGTTTTTT. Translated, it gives CASRTLKTGELFF.

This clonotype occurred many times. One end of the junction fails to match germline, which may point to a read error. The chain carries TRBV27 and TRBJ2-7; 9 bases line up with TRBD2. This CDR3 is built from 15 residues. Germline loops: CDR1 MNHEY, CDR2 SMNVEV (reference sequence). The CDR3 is CASSGGSGSSFEQYF. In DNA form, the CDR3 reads TGTGCCAGCAGTGGGGGTAGCGGGAGTTCCTTCGAGCAGTACTTC.

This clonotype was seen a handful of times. The CDR3 here is CASRAGTGYNEQFF. The CDR3, as DNA: TGTGCCAGCAGGGCCGGGACAGGCTACAATGAGCAGTTCTTC. The V call is TRBV6-1, the J call TRBJ2-1; 8 bases match TRBD1. The germline CDR1 and CDR2 sequences are MNHNS and SASEGT. The CDR3 sequence is 14 residues long. Trimming cost V 6 bases and J 3 bases; bases outside gene matches: 4.

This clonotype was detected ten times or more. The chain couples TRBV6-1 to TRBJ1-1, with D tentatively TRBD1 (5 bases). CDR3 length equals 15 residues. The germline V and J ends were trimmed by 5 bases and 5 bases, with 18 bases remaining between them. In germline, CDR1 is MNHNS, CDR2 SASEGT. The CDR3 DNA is TGTGCCAGCAGTCCGCTAATGGTACGGGGGACTGAAGCTTTCTTT. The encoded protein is CASSPLMVRGTEAFF.

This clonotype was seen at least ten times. CDR3 sequence reads: CASGQPGTGVAGELFF. The CDR3 bases are TGTGCCAGCGGCCAACCCGGGACAGGGGTCGCCGGGGAGCTGTTTTTT. The V call is TRBV6-6, the J call TRBJ2-2, with 10 nucleotides matching TRBD1. Germline V CDR1 and CDR2: MNHNY, SVGAGI (reference sequence). The J segment lost 6 bases and the V segment lost 8 bases, leaving 12 bases of the junction unmatched. CDR3 length: 16 amino acids.

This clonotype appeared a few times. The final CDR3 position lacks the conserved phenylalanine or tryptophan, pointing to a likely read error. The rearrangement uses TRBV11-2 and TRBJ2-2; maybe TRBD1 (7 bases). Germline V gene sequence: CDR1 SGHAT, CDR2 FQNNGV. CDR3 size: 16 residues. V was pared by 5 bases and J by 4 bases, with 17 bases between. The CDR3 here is CASSPPTGRGTGELFL. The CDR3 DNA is TGTGCCAGCAGCCCCCCGACAGGGCGGGGCACCGGGGAGCTGTTTCTT.

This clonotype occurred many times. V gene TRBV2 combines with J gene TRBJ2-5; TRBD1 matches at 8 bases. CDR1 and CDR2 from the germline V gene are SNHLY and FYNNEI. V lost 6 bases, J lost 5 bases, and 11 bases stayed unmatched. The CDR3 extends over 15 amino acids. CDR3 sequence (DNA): TGTGCCAGCAGGGCCACCGGGACAGGACCTGAGACCCAGTACTTC. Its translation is CASRATGTGPETQYF.

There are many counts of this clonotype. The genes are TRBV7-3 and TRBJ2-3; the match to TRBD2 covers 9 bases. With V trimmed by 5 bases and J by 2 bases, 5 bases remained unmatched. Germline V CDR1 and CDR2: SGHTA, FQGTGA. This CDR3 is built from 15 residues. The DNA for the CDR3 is TGTGCCAGCAGCCCGCTAGCGGGGTTCACAGATACGCAGTATTTT. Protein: CASSPLAGFTDTQYF. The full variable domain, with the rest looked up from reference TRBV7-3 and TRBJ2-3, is GAGVSQTPSNKVTEKGKYVELRCDPISGHTALYWYRQSLGQGPEFLIYFQGTGAADDSGLPNDRFFAVRPEGSVSTLKIQRTERGDSAVYLCASSPLAGFTDTQYFGPGTRLTVL.

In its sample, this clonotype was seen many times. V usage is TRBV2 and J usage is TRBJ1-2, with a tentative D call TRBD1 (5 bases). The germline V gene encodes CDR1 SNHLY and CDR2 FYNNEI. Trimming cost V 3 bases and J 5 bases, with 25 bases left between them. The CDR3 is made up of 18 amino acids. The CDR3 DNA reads TGTGCCAGCAGTGATACACTTCCTAAGACGACAGTACAGTATGGCTACACCTTC. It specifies CASSDTLPKTTVQYGYTF.

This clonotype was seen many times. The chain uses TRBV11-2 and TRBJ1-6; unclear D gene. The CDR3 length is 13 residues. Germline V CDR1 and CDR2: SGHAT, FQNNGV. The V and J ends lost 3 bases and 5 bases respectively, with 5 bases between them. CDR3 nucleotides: TGTGCCAGCAGCTTGAGAGATAATTCACCCCTCCACTTT. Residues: CASSLRDNSPLHF.

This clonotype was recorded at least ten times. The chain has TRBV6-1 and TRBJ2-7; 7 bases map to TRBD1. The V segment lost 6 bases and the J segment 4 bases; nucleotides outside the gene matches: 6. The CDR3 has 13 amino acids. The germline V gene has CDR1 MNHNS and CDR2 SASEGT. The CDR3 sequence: CASSRGQTYEQYF. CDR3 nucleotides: TGTGCCAGCAGCCGGGGACAGACGTACGAGCAGTACTTC.

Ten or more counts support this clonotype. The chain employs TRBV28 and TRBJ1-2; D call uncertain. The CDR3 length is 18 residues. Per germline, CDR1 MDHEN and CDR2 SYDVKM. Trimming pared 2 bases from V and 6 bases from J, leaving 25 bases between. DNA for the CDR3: TGTGCCAGCAGTTTAGCCCCCGAACTCTGGGCCGACGTTCATGGCTACACCTTC. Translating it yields CASSLAPELWADVHGYTF.

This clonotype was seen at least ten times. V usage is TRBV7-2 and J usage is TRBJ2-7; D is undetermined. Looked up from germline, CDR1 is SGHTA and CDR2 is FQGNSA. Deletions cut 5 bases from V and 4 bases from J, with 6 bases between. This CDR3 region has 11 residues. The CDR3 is CASSVKYEQYF. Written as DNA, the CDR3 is TGTGCCAGCAGCGTAAAGTACGAGCAGTACTTC.

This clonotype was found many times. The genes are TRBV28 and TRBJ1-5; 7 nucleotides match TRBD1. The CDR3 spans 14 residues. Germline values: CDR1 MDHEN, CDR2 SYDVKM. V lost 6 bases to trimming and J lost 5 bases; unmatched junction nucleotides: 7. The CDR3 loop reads CASRRQGGHQPQHF. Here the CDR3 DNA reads TGTGCCAGCAGGCGACAGGGCGGCCATCAGCCCCAGCATTTT. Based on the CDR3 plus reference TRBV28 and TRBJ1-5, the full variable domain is DVKVTQSSRYLVKRTGEKVFLECVQDMDHENMFWYRQDPGLGLRLIYFSYDVKMKEKGDIPEGYSVSREKKERFSLILESASTNQTSMYLCASRRQGGHQPQHFGDGTRLSIL.

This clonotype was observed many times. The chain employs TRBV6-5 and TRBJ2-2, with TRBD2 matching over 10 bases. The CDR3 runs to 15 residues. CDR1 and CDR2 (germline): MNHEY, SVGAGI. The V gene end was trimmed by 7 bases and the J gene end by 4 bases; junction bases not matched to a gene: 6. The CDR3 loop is CASTQREGGTGELFF. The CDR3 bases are TGTGCCAGCACCCAGCGGGAGGGGGGCACCGGGGAGCTGTTTTTT.

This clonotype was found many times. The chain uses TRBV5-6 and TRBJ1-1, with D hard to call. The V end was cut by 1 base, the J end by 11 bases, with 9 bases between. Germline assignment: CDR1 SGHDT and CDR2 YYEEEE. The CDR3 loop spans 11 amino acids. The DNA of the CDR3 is TGTGCCAGCAGCTTGCTTGGGGAGGCTTTCTTT. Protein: CASSLLGEAFF.

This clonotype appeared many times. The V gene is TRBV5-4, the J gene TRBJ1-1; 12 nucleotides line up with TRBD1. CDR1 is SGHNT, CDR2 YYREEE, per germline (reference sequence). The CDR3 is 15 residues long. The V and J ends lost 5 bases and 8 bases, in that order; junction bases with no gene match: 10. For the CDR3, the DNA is TGTGCCAGCAGTTCCGGGGACAGGGGGCGCATCGAAGCTTTCTTT. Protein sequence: CASSSGDRGRIEAFF.

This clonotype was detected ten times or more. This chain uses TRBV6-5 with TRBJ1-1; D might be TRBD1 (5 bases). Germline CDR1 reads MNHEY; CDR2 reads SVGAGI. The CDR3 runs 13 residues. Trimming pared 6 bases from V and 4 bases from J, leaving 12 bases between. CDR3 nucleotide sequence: TGTGCCAGCAGGATACAAGGGGTCACTGAAGCTTTCTTT. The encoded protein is CASRIQGVTEAFF.

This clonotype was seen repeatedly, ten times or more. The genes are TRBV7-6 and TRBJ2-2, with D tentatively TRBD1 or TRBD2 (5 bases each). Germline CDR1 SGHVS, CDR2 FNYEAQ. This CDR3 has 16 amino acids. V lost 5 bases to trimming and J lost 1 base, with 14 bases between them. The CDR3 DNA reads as TGTGCCAGCAGCCCGAGGGCAGGGCTGAACACCGGGGAGCTGTTTTTT. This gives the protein CASSPRAGLNTGELFF.

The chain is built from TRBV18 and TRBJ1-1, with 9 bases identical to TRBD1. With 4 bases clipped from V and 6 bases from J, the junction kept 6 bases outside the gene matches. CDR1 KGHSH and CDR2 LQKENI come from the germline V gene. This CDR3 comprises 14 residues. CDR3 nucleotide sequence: TGTGCCAGCTCACGAACAGGGGGCGAGGCTGAAGCTTTCTTT. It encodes CASSRTGGEAEAFF.